The entry below gives a single T cell receptor beta chain sequence along with its context. The data belong to a study of T-cell memory formation after mild COVID-19. A single record per CDR3 protein comes from TCRdb applying MiXCR to the 5' RACE reads. Of about 400,000 distinct CDR3 sequences in the sample, around 17% are singletons; the top ten hold about 22%. This CDR3 has 13 amino acids. V was cut by 10 bases and J by 7 bases, with 17 bases left in between. Germline lookup yields CDR1 MRHNA and CDR2 SNTAGT. Sequenced material: PBMCs or a T cell subset sorted from them (not recorded which). The receptor was derived from a man younger than 35 who had mild COVID-19 (a few samples of this study predate the infection). Cell type and time point are not known. The V call is TRBV6-4, the J call TRBJ1-5, with D tentatively TRBD1 (5 bases). CDR3 nucleotide sequence: TGTGCCATCGGAGACAGTGGCGGGCAGCCCCAGCATTTT. Amino acid sequence: CAIGDSGGQPQHF.